The 8 T cell receptor beta chains presented below share a single source sample, sequenced in a study of OX40 agonist ivuxolimab in advanced cancers. Generated by immunoSEQ multiplex PCR, the TCRdb table keeps only in-frame clones and is missing some. The sample comprises fewer than 85,000 clones, roughly 85% of which are singletons, and under 0.75% rests with the top ten. Sequences were derived from CD4+ or CD8+ T cells sorted from blood, sampled in a trial of the OX40 agonist ivuxolimab. All receptors derive from an adult with an advanced solid tumor such as melanoma, head and neck, liver or kidney cancer.

The chain recombines TRBV4-3 with TRBJ2-3, with 8 bases that match TRBD2. This CDR3 is built from 14 residues. Germline lookup yields CDR1 LGHNA and CDR2 YSLEER. Trimming cost V 0 bases and J 4 bases; bases outside gene matches: 0. The DNA for the CDR3 is TGCGCCAGCAGCCAAGAGACTAGCGCAGATACGCAGTATTTT. Translation: CASSQETSADTQYF.

This sequence joins TRBV27 and TRBJ2-2; 10 nucleotides match TRBD2. The germline V gene encodes CDR1 MNHEY and CDR2 SMNVEV (reference sequence). V shed 2 bases and J 8 bases; nucleotides not matched to a gene: 5. The CDR3 is made up of 15 amino acids. Here the CDR3 reads CASSLRAGGSGELFF. The CDR3 nucleotides read TGTGCCAGCAGTTTAAGAGCGGGAGGGTCTGGGGAGCTGTTTTTT.

The gene calls are TRBV29-1 and TRBJ1-1; 7 bases line up with TRBD1. V was pared by 2 bases and J by 1 base, with 10 bases of the junction left unmatched. The V gene's germline CDR1 is SQVTM and CDR2 ANQGSEA. This CDR3 has 16 amino acids. Here the CDR3 reads CSVESPTGKSNTEAFF. The CDR3 bases are TGCAGCGTTGAATCCCCGACAGGGAAGTCGAACACTGAAGCTTTCTTT.

The V gene is TRBV6-5, the J gene TRBJ1-4, with D unresolved. Deletions cut 0 bases from V and 5 bases from J, with 7 bases between. Germline-derived CDR1 and CDR2 are MNHEY and SVGAGI. The CDR3 runs to 14 residues. The CDR3 DNA reads TGTGCCAGCAGTTACTCAAAGGGAAATGAAAAACTGTTTTTT. It yields the protein CASSYSKGNEKLFF.

Regarding this clone: Other DNA sequences from this sample encode an identical CDR3 as well. This chain joins TRBV7-9 and TRBJ2-1, with D unresolved. The germline V gene encodes CDR1 SEHNR and CDR2 FQNEAQ (reference sequence). With 1 base removed from V and 1 base from J, the gap between germline ends came to 5 bases. CDR3 length: 14 amino acids. The CDR3 bases are TGTGCCAGCAGCTTAGGGGGTTCCTACAATGAGCAGTTCTTC. This encodes CASSLGGSYNEQFF.

This chain connects TRBV28 to TRBJ1-5; the D gene is possibly TRBD1 (5 bases). Germline V gives CDR1 MDHEN, CDR2 SYDVKM. CDR3 length: 16 amino acids. The V and J ends lost 4 bases and 1 base respectively, with 14 bases between them. Here the CDR3 DNA reads TGTGCCAGCAGTTGGGAGGGATGGGGGAGCAATCAGCCCCAGCATTTT. Residues: CASSWEGWGSNQPQHF.

The rearrangement uses TRBV9 and TRBJ2-7, with 8 bases matching TRBD1. CDR3 length: 15 residues. V shed 4 bases and J 2 bases; nucleotides not matched to a gene: 8. From germline, CDR1 is SGDLS and CDR2 YYNGEE. In nucleotides, the CDR3 is TGTGCCAGCAGCATGACCGGGACAGGACCCTACGAGCAGTACTTC. The encoded protein is CASSMTGTGPYEQYF.

V gene TRBV29-1 combines with J gene TRBJ2-7; 9 bases map to TRBD1. The CDR3 runs 15 residues. With V trimmed by 4 bases and J by 4 bases, 11 bases remained unmatched. Germline assignment: CDR1 SQVTM and CDR2 ANQGSEA. CDR3 protein: CSVGGTGQGWYEQYF. The CDR3 DNA reads as TGCAGCGTTGGGGGGACGGGACAGGGTTGGTACGAGCAGTACTTC.